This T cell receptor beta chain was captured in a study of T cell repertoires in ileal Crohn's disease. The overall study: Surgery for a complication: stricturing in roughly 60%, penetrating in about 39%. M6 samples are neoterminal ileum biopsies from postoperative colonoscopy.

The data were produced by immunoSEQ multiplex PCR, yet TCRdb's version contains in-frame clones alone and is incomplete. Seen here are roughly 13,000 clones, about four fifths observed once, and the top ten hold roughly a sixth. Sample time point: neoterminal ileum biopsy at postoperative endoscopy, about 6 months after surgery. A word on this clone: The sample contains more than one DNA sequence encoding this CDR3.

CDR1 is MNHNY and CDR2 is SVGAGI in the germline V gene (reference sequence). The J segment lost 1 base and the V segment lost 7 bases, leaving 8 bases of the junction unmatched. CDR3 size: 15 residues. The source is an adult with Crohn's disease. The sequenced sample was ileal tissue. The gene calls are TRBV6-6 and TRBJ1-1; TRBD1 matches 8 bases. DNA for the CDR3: TGTGCCAGCATCCCGGGGCAGGGGGCGAACACTGAAGCTTTCTTT. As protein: CASIPGQGANTEAFF.